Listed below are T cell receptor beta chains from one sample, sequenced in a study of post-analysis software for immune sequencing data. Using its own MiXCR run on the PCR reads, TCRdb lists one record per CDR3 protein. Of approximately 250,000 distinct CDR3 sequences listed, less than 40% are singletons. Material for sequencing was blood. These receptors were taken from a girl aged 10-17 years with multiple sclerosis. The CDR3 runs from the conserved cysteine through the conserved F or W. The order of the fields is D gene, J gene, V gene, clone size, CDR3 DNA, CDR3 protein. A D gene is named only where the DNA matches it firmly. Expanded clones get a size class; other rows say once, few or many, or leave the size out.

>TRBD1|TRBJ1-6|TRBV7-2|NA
TGTGCCAGCAGCCCGCACCGGGACAGGAGTTCACCCCTCCACTTT
CASSPHRDRSSPLHF
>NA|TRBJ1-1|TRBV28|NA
TGTGCCAGCACCAGGGACACCCTGAACACTGAAGCTTTCTTT
CASTRDTLNTEAFF
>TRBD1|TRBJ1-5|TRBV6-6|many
TGTGCCAGCAGTTACCCAGGGGGGGATCAGCCCCAGCATTTT
CASSYPGGDQPQHF
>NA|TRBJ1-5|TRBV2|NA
TGTGCCAGCAGTGTATCTGTCGCTCAGCCCCAGCATTTT
CASSVSVAQPQHF
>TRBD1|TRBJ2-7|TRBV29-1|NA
TGCAGCGTTCGGACAGGGGGGGACAATGAGCAGTACTTC
CSVRTGGDNEQYF
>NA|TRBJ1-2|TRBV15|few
TGTGCCACCAGCAGCACGGGACTCTCGACGCTATCTAACTATGGCTACACCTTC
CATSSTGLSTLSNYGYTF
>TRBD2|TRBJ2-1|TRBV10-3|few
TGTGCCATCAGTGAGTCTGTGGGAGGGCCGCACAATGAGCAGTTCTTC
CAISESVGGPHNEQFF
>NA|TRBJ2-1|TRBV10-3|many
TGTGCCATCAGTGATCTTGGGGACGTCCCGGGGAGGAATGAGCAGTTCTTC
CAISDLGDVPGRNEQFF
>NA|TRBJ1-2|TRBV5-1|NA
TGCGCCAGCAGCTTGGTCGGGGACGGCTATGGCTACACCTTC
CASSLVGDGYGYTF
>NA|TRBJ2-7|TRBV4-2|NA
TGTGCCAGCAGCCAAGATTTCAGCGGAGCCTCCTACGAGCAGTACTTC
CASSQDFSGASYEQYF
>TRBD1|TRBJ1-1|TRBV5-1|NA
TGCGCCAGCAGCTTGAGGGACAGCAAAGCTTTCTTT
CASSLRDSKAFF
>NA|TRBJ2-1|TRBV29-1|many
TGCAGCGCCGCCGGGGGACCCCTCTACAATGAGCAGTTCTTC
CSAAGGPLYNEQFF
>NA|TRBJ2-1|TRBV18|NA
TGTGCCAGCTCCCCGGGGGAGCGGCAGTTCTTC
CASSPGERQFF
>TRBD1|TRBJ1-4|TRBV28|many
TGTGCCAGCAGTTTAGGGACAGGGCCTAATGAAAAACTGTTTTTT
CASSLGTGPNEKLFF
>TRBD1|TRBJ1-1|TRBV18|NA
TGTGCCAGCTCCGACAGGGAGAAGACTGAAGCTTTCTTT
CASSDREKTEAFF
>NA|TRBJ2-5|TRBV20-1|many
TGCAGTGCTCGGGCGGGCCCACAAGAGACCCAGTACTTC
CSARAGPQETQYF
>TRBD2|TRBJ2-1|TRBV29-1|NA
TGCAGCGTTGTTGCTCTAGCGGCCTACAATGAGCAGTTCTTC
CSVVALAAYNEQFF
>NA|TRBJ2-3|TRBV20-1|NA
TGCAGTGCTAGGAGGGGGACTACTAGCACAGATACGCAGTATTTT
CSARRGTTSTDTQYF
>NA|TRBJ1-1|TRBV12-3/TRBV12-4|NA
TGTGCCAGCAGTTACCAGGGGAACACTGAAGCTTTCTTT
CASSYQGNTEAFF
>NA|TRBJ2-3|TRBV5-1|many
TGCGCCAGCAGCTTGGGGGGCCGCACAGATACGCAGTATTTT
CASSLGGRTDTQYF
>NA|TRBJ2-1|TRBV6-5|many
TGTGCCAGCAGTTACTCATCGCCATCCTACAATGAGCAGTTCTTC
CASSYSSPSYNEQFF
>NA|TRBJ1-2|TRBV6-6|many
TGTGCCAGCAGCGAGGGACGCGCGTATGGCTACACCTTC
CASSEGRAYGYTF
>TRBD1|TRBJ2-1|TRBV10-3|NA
TGTGCCATCAGTGAGCTTAATGGGGACAGGGCAAGGAGTGAGCAGTTCTTC
CAISELNGDRARSEQFF
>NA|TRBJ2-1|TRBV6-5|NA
TGTGCCAGCAGTTACTCGAGTAAACGGGACGAAGAGCAGTTCTTC
CASSYSSKRDEEQFF
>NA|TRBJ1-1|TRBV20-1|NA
TGCAGTGCGAACGGGGAGCTGCCATCACTCACTGAAGCTTTCTTT
CSANGELPSLTEAFF
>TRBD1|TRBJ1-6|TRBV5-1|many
TGCGCCAGCGCGGAGGGGGCCACGAATTCACCCCTCCACTTT
CASAEGATNSPLHF
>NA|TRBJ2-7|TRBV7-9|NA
TGTGCCAGCAGCCCAGGGTTAGCTAGCCCCTACGAGCAGTACTTC
CASSPGLASPYEQYF
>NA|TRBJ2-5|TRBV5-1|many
TGCGCCAGCAGCTTGAAGGCGGCCACCGGCCAAGAGACCCAGTACTTC
CASSLKAATGQETQYF
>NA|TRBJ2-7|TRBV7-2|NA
TGTGCCAGCAGCTTAGCGGTGGCAACTACCTACGAGCAGTACTTC
CASSLAVATTYEQYF